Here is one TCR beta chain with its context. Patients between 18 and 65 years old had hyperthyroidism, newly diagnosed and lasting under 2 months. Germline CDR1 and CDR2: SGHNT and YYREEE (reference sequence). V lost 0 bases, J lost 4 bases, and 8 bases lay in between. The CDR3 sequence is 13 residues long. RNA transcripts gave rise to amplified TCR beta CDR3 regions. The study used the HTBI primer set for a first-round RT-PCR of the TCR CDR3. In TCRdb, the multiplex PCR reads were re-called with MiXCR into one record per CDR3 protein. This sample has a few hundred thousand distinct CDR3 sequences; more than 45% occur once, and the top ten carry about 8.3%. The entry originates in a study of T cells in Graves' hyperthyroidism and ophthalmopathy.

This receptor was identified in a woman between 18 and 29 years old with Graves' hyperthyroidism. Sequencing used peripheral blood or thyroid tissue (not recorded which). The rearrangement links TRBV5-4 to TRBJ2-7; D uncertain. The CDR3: CASSLELMYEQYF. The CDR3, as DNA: TGTGCCAGCAGCTTGGAACTGATGTACGAGCAGTACTTC. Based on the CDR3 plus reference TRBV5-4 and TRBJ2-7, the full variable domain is ETGVTQSPTHLIKTRGQQVTLRCSSQSGHNTVSWYQQALGQGPQFIFQYYREEENGRGNFPPRFSGLQFPNYSSELNVNALELDDSALYLCASSLELMYEQYFGPGTRLTVT.